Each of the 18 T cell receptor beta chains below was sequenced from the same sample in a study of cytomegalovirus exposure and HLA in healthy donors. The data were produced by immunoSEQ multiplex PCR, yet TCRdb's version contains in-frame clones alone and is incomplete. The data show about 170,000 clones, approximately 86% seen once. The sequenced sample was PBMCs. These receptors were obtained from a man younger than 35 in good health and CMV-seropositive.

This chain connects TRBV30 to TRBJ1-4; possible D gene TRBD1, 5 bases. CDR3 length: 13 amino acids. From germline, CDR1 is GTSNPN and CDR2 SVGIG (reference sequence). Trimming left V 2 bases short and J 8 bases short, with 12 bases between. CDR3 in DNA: TGTGCCTGGAGTAATAGGGGTGGCGAAAAACTGTTTTTT. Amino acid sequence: CAWSNRGGEKLFF.

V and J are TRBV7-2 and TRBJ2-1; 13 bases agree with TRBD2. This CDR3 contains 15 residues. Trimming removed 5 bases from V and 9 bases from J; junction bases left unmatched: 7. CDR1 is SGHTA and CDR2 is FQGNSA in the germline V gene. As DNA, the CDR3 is TGTGCCAGCAGCCATACTAGCGGGGGGGGACCTGAGCAGTTCTTC. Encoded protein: CASSHTSGGGPEQFF.

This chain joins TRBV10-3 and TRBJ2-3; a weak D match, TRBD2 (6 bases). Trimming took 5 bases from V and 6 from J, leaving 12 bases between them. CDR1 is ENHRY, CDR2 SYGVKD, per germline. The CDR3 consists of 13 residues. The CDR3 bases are TGTGCCATCAGTTGGGACTCCCGGGATACGCAGTATTTT. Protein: CAISWDSRDTQYF.

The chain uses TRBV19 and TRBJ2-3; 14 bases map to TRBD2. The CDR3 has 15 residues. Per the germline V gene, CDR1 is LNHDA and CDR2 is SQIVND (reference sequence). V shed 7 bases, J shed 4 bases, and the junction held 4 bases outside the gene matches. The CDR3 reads CASTPTSGRADTQYF. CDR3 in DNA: TGTGCCAGTACCCCGACTAGCGGGAGGGCAGATACGCAGTATTTT.

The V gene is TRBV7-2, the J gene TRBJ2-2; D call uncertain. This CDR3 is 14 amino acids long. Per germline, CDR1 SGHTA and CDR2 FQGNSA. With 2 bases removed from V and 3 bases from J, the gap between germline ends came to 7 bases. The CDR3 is CASSLIGYTGELFF. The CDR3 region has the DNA TGTGCCAGCAGCTTAATTGGCTACACCGGGGAGCTGTTTTTT.

Here the CDR3 DNA reads TGTGCCAGCAGCTTATCTCAACGGGGGGCCCACGCAGATACGCAGTATTTT. It encodes CASSLSQRGAHADTQYF. The rearrangement joins TRBV11-2 to TRBJ2-3; the D gene is possibly TRBD2 (7 bases). Trimming took 2 bases from V and 4 from J, leaving 19 bases between them. The CDR3 length is 17 residues. In germline, CDR1 is SGHAT, CDR2 FQNNGV. Complete variable domain (other parts from reference TRBV11-2 and TRBJ2-3): EAGVAQSPRYKIIEKRQSVAFWCNPISGHATLYWYQQILGQGPKLLIQFQNNGVVDDSQLPKDRFSAERLKGVDSTLKIQPAKLEDSAVYLCASSLSQRGAHADTQYFGPGTRLTVL.

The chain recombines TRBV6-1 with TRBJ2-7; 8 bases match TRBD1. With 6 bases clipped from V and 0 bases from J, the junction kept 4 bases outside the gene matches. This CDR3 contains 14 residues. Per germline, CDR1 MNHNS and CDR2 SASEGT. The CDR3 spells CASSPTGVSYEQYF. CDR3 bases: TGTGCCAGCAGCCCGACAGGGGTCTCCTACGAGCAGTACTTC.

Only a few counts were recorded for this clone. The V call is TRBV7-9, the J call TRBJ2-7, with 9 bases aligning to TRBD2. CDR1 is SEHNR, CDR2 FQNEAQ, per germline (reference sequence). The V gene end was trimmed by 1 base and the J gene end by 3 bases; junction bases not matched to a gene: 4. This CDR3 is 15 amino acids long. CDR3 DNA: TGTGCCAGCAGCTTAGGCGGGGGGGGAAGCTACGAGCAGTACTTC. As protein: CASSLGGGGSYEQYF. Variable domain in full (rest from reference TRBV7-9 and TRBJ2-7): DTGVSQNPRHKITKRGQNVTFRCDPISEHNRLYWYRQTLGQGPEFLTYFQNEAQLEKSRLLSDRFSAERPKGSFSTLEIQRTEQGDSAMYLCASSLGGGGSYEQYFGPGTRLTVT.

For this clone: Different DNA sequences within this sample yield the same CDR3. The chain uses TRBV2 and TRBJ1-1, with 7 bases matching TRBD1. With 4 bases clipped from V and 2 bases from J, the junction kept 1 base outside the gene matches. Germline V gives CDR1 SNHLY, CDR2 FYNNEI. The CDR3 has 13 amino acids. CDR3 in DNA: TGTGCCAGCAGTGGACAGGGAAACACTGAAGCTTTCTTT. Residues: CASSGQGNTEAFF.

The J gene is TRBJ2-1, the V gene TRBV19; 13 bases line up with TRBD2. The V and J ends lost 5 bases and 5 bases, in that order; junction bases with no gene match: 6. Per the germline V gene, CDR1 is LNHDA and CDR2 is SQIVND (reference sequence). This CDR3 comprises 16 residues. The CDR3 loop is CASSRTSGRQDNEQFF. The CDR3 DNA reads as TGTGCCAGTAGTCGGACTAGCGGGAGACAGGACAATGAGCAGTTCTTC.

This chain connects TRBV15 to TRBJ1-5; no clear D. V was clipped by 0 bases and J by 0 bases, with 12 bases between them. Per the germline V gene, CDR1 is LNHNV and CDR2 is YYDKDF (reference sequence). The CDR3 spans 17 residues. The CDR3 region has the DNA TGTGCCACCAGCAGAGATCTCCTACCCTATAGCAATCAGCCCCAGCATTTT. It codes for CATSRDLLPYSNQPQHF.

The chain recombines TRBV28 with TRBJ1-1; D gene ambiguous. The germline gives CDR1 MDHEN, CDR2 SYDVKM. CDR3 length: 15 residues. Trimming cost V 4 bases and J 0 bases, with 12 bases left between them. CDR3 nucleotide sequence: TGTGCCAGCAGTTCGTCAGTGAAAATGAACACTGAAGCTTTCTTT. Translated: CASSSSVKMNTEAFF.

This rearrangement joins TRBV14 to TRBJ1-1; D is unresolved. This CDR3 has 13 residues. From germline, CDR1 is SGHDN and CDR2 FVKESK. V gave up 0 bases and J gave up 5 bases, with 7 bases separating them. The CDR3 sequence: CASSQERVTEAFF. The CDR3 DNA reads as TGTGCCAGCAGCCAAGAGAGGGTTACTGAAGCTTTCTTT.

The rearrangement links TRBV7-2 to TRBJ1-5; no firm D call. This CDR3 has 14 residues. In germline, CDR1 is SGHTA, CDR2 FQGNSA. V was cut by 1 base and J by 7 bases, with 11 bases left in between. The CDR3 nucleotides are TGTGCCAGCAGCTTAGGGCTCGGCGGGCAGCCCCAGCATTTT. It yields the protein CASSLGLGGQPQHF.

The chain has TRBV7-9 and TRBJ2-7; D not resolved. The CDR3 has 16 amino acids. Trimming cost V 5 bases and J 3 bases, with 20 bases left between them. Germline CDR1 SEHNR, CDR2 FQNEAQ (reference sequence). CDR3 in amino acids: CASSPSTVGLVYEQYF. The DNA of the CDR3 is TGTGCCAGCAGCCCCTCAACAGTGGGCCTCGTCTACGAGCAGTACTTC. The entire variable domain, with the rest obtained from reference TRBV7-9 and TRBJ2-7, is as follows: DTGVSQNPRHKITKRGQNVTFRCDPISEHNRLYWYRQTLGQGPEFLTYFQNEAQLEKSRLLSDRFSAERPKGSFSTLEIQRTEQGDSAMYLCASSPSTVGLVYEQYFGPGTRLTVT.

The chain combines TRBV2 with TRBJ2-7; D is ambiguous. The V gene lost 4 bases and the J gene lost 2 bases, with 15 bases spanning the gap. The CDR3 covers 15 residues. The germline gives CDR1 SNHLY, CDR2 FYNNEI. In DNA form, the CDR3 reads TGTGCCAGCAGTGGGAAAGGAGAATACCCCTACGAGCAGTACTTC. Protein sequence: CASSGKGEYPYEQYF.

CDR3 protein: CASSLDRVDTQYF. The CDR3, as DNA: TGCGCCAGCAGCTTAGACAGGGTGGATACGCAGTATTTT. V is TRBV5-1 and J is TRBJ2-3, with TRBD1 matching 7 bases. The trim removed 2 bases at V and 6 bases at J, leaving 3 bases unmatched. The CDR3 length is 13 residues. Germline lookup yields CDR1 SGHRS and CDR2 YFSETQ. Filled out from reference TRBV5-1 and TRBJ2-3, the complete variable domain reads KAGVTQTPRYLIKTRGQQVTLSCSPISGHRSVSWYQQTPGQGLQFLFEYFSETQRNKGNFPGRFSGRQFSNSRSEMNVSTLELGDSALYLCASSLDRVDTQYFGPGTRLTVL.

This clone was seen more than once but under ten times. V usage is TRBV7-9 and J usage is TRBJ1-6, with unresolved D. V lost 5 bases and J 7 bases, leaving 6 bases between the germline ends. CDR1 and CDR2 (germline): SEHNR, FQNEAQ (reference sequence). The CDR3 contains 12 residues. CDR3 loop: CASSLENSPLHF. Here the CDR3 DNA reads TGTGCCAGCAGCCTCGAGAATTCACCCCTCCACTTT. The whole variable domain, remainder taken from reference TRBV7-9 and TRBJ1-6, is DTGVSQNPRHKITKRGQNVTFRCDPISEHNRLYWYRQTLGQGPEFLTYFQNEAQLEKSRLLSDRFSAERPKGSFSTLEIQRTEQGDSAMYLCASSLENSPLHFGNGTRLTVT.